This entry features one T cell receptor beta chain sequence. The CDR3 runs to 15 residues. V lost 4 bases and J lost 5; bases outside the gene matches: 4. In germline, CDR1 is ENHRY, CDR2 SYGVKD. This sample is drawn from a study of technical replicates of blood from four donors. TCRdb's copy holds only in-frame clones and misses some; the assay was immunoSEQ multiplex PCR. The repertoire holds 75,000 to 90,000 clones, with 93% as singletons. The chain employs TRBV10-3 and TRBJ2-3, with TRBD2 matching 12 bases. The TCR was taken from a human donor in good health. Sequences were obtained from T cells isolated from PBMCs. The CDR3 is CAISGLAGAQDTQYF. The CDR3 bases are TGTGCCATCAGTGGACTAGCGGGAGCCCAAGATACGCAGTATTTT.